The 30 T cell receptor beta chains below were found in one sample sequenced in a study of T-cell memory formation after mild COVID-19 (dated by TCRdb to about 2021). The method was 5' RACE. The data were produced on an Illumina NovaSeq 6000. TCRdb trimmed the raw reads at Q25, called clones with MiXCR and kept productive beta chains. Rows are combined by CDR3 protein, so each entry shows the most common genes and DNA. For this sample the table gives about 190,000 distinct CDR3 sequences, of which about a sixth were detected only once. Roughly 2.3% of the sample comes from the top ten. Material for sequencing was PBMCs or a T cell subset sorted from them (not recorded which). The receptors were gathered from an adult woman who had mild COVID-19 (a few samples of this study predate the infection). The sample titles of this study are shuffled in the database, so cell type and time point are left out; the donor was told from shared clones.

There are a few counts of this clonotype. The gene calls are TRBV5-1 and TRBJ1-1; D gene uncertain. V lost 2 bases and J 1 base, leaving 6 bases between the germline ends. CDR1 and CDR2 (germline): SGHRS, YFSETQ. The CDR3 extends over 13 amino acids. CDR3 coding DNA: TGCGCCAGCAGCTTCATCGGGAACACTGAAGCTTTCTTT. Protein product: CASSFIGNTEAFF.

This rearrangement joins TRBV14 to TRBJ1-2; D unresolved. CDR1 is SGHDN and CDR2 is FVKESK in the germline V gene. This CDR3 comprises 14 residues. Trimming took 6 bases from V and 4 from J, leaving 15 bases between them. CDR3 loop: CASRPSGTGYGYTF. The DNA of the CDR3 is TGTGCCAGCAGGCCAAGTGGTACGGGCTATGGCTACACCTTC.

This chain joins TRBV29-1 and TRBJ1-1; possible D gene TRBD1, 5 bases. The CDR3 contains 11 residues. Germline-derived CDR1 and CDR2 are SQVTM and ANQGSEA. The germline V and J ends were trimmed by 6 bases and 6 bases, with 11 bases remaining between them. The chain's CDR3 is CSVQGYAEAFF. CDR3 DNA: TGCAGCGTCCAGGGTTACGCTGAAGCTTTCTTT.

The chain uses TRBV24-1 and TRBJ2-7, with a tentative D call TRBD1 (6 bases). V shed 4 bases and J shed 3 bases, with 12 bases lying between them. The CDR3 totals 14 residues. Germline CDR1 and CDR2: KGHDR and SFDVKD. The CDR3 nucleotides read TGTGCCACCAGTGACCCTAAGGACAGCTACGAGCAGTACTTC. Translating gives CATSDPKDSYEQYF.

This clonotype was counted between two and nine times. CDR3 region: CSASRTSGVVTDTQYF. In nucleotides, the CDR3 is TGCAGTGCTAGTAGGACTAGCGGGGTGGTCACAGATACGCAGTATTTT. This chain connects TRBV20-1 to TRBJ2-3; the match to TRBD2 covers 12 bases. This CDR3 has 16 amino acids. V was pared by 3 bases and J by 2 bases, with 6 bases of the junction left unmatched. The germline V gene encodes CDR1 DFQATT and CDR2 SNEGSKA (reference sequence).

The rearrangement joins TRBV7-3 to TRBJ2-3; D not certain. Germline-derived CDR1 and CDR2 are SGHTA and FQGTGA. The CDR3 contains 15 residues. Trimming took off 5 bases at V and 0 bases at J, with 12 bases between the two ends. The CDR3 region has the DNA TGTGCCAGCAGCCCTCCCTTGTCTAGCACAGATACGCAGTATTTT. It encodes CASSPPLSSTDTQYF.

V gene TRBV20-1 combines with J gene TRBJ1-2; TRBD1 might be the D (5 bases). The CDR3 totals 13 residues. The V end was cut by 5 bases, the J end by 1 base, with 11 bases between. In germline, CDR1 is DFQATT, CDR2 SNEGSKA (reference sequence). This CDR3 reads CSAGRTINYGYTF. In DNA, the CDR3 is TGCAGTGCTGGAAGGACAATTAACTATGGCTACACCTTC.

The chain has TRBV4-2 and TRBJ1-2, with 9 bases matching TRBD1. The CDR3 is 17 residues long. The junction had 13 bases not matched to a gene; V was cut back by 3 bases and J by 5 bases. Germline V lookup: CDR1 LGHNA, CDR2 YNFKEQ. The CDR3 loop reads CASSHSGTGIFGYGYTF. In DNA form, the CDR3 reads TGTGCCAGCAGCCATTCCGGGACAGGGATTTTCGGTTATGGCTACACCTTC.

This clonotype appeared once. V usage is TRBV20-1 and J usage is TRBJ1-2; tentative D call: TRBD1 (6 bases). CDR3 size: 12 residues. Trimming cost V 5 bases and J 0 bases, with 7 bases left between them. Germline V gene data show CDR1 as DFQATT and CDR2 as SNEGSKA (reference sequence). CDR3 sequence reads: CSAQGTNYGYTF. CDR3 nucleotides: TGCAGTGCTCAGGGGACTAACTATGGCTACACCTTC.

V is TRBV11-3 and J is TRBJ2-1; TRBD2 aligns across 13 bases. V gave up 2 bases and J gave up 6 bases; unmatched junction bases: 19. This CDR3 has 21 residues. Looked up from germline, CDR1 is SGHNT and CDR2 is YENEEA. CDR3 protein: CASSLTWTLGLAGETINEQFF. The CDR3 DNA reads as TGTGCCAGCAGCTTAACCTGGACCCTCGGACTAGCGGGGGAGACTATCAATGAGCAGTTCTTC.

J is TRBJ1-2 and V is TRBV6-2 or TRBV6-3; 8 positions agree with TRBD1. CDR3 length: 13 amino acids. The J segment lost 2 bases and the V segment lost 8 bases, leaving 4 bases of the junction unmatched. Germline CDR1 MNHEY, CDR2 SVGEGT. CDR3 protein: CASSWTGNYGYTF. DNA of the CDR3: TGTGCCAGCTCATGGACAGGGAACTATGGCTACACCTTC.

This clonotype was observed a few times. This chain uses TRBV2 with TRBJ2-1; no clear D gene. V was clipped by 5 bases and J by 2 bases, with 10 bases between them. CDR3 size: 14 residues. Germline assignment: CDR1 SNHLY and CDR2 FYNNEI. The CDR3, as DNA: TGTGCCAGCAGTCTAGGGATCGCCTACAATGAGCAGTTCTTC. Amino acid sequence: CASSLGIAYNEQFF.

The CDR3 region is CACQREIADTQYF. DNA for the CDR3: TGTGCCTGCCAGCGGGAGATCGCAGATACGCAGTATTTT. This rearrangement joins TRBV27 to TRBJ2-3; TRBD2 aligns across 8 bases. CDR3 length equals 13 residues. The J segment lost 4 bases and the V segment lost 11 bases, leaving 8 bases of the junction unmatched. Germline CDR1 MNHEY, CDR2 SMNVEV (reference sequence).

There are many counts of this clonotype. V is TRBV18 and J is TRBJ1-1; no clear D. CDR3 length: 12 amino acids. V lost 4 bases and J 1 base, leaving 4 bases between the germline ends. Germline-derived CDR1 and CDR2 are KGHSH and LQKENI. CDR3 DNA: TGTGCCAGCTCACAGGGGAACACTGAAGCTTTCTTT. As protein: CASSQGNTEAFF.

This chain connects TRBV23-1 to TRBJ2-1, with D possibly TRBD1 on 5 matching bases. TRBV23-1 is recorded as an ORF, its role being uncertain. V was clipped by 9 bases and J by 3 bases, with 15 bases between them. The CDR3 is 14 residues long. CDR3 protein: CARLNPTDYNEQFF. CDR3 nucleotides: TGCGCCAGATTAAACCCGACAGACTACAATGAGCAGTTCTTC.

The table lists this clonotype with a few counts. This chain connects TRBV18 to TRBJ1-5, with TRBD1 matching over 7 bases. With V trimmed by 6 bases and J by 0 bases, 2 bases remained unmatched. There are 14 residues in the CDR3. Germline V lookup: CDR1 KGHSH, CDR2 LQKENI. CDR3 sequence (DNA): TGTGCCAGCTCGGGACAGAATAGCAATCAGCCCCAGCATTTT. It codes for CASSGQNSNQPQHF.

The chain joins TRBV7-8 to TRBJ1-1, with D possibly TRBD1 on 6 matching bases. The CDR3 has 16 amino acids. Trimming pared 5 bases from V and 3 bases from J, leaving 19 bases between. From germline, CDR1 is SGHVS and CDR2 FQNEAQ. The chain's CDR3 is CASSPRAGVVDTEAFF. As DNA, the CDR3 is TGTGCCAGCAGCCCCCGGGCAGGGGTAGTCGACACTGAAGCTTTCTTT.

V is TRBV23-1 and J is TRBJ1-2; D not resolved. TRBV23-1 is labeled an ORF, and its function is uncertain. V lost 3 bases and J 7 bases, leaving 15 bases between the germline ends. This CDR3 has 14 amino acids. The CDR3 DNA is TGCGCCAGCAGTCATTTCCGAGTGGGGAGTGGCTACACCTTC. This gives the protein CASSHFRVGSGYTF.

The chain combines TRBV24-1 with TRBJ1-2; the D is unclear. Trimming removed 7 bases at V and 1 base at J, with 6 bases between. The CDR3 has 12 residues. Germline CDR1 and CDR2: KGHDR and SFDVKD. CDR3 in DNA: TGTGCCACCAGCCTGGATAACTATGGCTACACCTTC. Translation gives CATSLDNYGYTF.

The CDR3: CASSTGQPSYGYTF. The CDR3 nucleotides read TGTGCCAGTAGCACCGGACAGCCAAGCTATGGCTACACCTTC. The rearrangement links TRBV19 to TRBJ1-2; weak D call: TRBD1 (6 bases). Trimming removed 6 bases from V and 4 bases from J, with 15 bases in between. Germline values: CDR1 LNHDA, CDR2 SQIVND (reference sequence). The CDR3 sequence is 14 residues long.

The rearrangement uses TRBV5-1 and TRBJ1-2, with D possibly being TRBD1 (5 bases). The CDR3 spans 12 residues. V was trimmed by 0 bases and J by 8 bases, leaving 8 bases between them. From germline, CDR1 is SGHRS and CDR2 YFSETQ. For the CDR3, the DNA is TGCGCCAGCAGCTTGGACTCAGGGGGCTACACCTTC. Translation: CASSLDSGGYTF.

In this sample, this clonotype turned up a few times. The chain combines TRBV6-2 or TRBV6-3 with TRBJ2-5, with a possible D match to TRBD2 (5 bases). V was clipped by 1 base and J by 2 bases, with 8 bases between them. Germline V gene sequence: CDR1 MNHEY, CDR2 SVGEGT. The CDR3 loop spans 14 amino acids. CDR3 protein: CASSYYGSQETQYF. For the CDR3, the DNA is TGTGCCAGCAGTTACTATGGGAGTCAAGAGACCCAGTACTTC.

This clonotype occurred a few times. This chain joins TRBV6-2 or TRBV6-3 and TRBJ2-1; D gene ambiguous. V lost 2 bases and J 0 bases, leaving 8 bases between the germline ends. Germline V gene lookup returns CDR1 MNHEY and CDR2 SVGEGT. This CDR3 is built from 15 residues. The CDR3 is CASSYVPSSYNEQFF. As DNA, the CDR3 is TGTGCCAGCAGTTACGTTCCAAGCTCCTACAATGAGCAGTTCTTC.

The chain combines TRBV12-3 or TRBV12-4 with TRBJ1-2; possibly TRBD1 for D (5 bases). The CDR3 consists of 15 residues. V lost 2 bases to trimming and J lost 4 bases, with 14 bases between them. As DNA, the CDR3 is TGTGCCAGCAGTTTAAAACAGGATGCCCTCTATGGCTACACCTTC. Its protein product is CASSLKQDALYGYTF.

The CDR3 DNA reads TGTGCCAGCAGTTTGGACAGGGGATCTAACTATGGCTACACCTTC. This encodes CASSLDRGSNYGYTF. The genes are TRBV6-5 and TRBJ1-2, with 9 nucleotides matching TRBD1. Losses at the gene ends were 4 bases for V and 0 bases for J; bases not matched to a gene: 3. Germline CDR1 MNHEY, CDR2 SVGAGI. This CDR3 is built from 15 residues.

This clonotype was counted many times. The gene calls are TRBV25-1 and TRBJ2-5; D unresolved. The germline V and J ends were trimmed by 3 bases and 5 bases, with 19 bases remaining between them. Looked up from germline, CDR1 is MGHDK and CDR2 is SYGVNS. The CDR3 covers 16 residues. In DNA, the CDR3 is TGTGCCAGCAGTGAGCCGCTGTTGACTTCCGGGGAGACCCAGTACTTC. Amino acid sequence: CASSEPLLTSGETQYF.

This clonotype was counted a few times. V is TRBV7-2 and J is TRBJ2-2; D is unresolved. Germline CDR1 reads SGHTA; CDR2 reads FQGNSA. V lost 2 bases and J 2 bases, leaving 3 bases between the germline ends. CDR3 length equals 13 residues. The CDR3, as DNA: TGTGCCAGCAGCTTACTCAACACCGGGGAGCTGTTTTTT. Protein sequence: CASSLLNTGELFF.

The CDR3 is CASSAQSGPGEKLFF. CDR3 DNA sequence: TGCGCCAGCAGTGCCCAGTCAGGCCCCGGTGAAAAACTGTTTTTT. This chain connects TRBV5-1 to TRBJ1-4; D unresolved. The CDR3 runs to 15 residues. Trimming took 5 bases from V and 7 from J, leaving 18 bases between them. Per the germline V gene, CDR1 is SGHRS and CDR2 is YFSETQ.

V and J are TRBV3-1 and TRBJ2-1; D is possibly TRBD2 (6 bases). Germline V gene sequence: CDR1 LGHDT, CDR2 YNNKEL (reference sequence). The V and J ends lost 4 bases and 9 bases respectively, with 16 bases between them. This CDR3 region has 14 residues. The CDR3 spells CASSRDWLSSEQFF. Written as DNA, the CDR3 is TGTGCCAGCAGCCGGGACTGGCTGTCCAGTGAGCAGTTCTTC.

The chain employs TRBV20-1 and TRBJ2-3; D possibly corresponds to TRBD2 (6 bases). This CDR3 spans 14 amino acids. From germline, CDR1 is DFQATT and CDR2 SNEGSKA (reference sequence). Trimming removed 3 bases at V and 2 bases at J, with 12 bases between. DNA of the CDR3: TGCAGTGCTAGGCGGGACTCCGCCACAGATACGCAGTATTTT. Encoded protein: CSARRDSATDTQYF.